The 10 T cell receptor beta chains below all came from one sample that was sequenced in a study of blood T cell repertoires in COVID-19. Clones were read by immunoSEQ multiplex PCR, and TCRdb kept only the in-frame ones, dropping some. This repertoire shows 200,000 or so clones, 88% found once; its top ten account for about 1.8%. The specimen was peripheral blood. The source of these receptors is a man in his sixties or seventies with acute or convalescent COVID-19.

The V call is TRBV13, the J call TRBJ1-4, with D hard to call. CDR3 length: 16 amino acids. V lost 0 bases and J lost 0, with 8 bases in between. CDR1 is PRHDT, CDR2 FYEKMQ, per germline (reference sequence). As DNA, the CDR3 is TGTGCCAGCAGCTTAGGCCGAGTATCAACTAATGAAAAACTGTTTTTT. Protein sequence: CASSLGRVSTNEKLFF.

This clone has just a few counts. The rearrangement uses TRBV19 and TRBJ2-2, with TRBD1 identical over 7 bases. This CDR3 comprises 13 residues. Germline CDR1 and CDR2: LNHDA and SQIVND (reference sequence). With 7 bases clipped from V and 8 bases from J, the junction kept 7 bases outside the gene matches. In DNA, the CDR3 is TGTGCCAGTACCAATCTACAGGGGGGGGAGCTGTTTTTT. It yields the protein CASTNLQGGELFF.

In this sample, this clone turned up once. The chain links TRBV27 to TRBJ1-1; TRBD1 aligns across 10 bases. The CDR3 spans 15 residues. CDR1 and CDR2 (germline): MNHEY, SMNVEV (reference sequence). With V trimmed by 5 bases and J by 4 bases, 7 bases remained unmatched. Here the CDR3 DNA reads TGTGCCAGCAGTGCTGACAGGGGGCAGAGCACTGAAGCTTTCTTT. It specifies CASSADRGQSTEAFF.

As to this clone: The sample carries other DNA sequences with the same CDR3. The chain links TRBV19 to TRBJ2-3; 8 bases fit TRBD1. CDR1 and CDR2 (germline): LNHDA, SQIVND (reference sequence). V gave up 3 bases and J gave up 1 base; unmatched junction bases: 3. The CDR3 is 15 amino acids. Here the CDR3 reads CASSIGQGGTDTQYF. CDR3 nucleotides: TGTGCCAGTAGTATCGGACAGGGTGGCACAGATACGCAGTATTTT.

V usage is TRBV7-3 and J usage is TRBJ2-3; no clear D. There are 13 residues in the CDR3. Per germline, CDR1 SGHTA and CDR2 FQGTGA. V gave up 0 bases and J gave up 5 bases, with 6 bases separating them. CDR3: CASSLTPGDTQYF. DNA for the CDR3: TGTGCCAGCAGCTTAACCCCGGGAGATACGCAGTATTTT.

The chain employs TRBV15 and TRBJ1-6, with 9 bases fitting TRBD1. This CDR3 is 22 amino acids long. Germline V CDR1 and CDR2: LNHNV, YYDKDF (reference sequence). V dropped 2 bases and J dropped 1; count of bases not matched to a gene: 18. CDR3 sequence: CATSRQTYRGPVVGSYNSPLHF. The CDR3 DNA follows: TGTGCCACCAGCAGACAGACGTACAGGGGGCCGGTAGTGGGATCCTATAATTCACCCCTCCACTTT.

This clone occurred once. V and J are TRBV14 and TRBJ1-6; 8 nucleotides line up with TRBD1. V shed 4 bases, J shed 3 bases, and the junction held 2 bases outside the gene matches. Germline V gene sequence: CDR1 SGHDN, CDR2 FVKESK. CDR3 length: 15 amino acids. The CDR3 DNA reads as TGTGCCAGCAGCCGCGGACAGGGCTATAATTCACCCCTCCACTTT. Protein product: CASSRGQGYNSPLHF.

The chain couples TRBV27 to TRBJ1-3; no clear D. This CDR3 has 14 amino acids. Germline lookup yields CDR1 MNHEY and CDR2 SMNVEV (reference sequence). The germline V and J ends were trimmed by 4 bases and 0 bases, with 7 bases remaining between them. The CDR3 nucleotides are TGTGCCAGCAGTTCTCCGAGCTCTGGAAACACCATATATTTT. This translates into CASSSPSSGNTIYF.

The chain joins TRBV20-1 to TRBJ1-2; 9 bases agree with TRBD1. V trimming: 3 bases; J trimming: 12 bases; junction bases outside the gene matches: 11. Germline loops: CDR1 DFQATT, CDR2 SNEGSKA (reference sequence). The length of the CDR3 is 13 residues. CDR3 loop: CSASRDETGGHTF. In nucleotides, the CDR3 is TGCAGTGCTAGTAGAGATGAGACAGGGGGTCACACCTTC.

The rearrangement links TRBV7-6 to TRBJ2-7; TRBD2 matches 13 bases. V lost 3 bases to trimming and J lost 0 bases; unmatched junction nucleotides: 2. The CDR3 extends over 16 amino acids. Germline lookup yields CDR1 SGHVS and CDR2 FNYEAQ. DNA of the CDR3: TGTGCCAGCAGCTTGGGGACTAGCGGGATCTCCTACGAGCAGTACTTC. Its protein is CASSLGTSGISYEQYF.